This TCR beta chain originates from a study of regulatory T cells in long-lasting Graves disease. Study outcomes and limitations: Authors noted too few samples as a limitation. Persistent disease preferred TRBV28, TRBJ1-2 and TRBJ2-5; new disease, TRBV20-1 and TRBJ2-1. Persistent patients had more shared public clonotypes (2,741) than new patients (about 870).

This clonotype has at least ten counts. Its antigen is not known. CDR3-region Arm-PCR and iRepertoire HTBI primers produced the TCR beta libraries. TCRdb analysed the multiplex PCR reads with MiXCR anew, one entry per CDR3 protein. The sample includes 400,000 to 450,000 distinct CDR3 sequences, just under 15% seen only once; the top ten take 15% to 20%. Described time point: newly diagnosed GD, antithyroid drugs for less than 3 months. PBMC-derived RNA was used for the TCR library. The germline V gene has CDR1 DFQATT and CDR2 SNEGSKA (reference sequence). Trimming took 3 bases from V and 0 from J; bases not matched to a gene: 1. The CDR3 has 14 residues. These same records also appear under a second study, on T cells in Graves' hyperthyroidism and ophthalmopathy. That work states: HTBI primers were the set used in a first-round RT-PCR of the TCR CDR3.

This material consisted of peripheral blood mononuclear cells (PBMCs), taken at new diagnosis, from a patient treated with antithyroid drugs. The sequence was obtained from a woman between 25 and 40 years old with Graves disease. V and J are TRBV20-1 and TRBJ2-3, with TRBD1 matching 9 bases. The CDR3 reads CSARGQGSTDTQYF. In DNA form, the CDR3 reads TGCAGTGCTAGGGGACAGGGAAGCACAGATACGCAGTATTTT.